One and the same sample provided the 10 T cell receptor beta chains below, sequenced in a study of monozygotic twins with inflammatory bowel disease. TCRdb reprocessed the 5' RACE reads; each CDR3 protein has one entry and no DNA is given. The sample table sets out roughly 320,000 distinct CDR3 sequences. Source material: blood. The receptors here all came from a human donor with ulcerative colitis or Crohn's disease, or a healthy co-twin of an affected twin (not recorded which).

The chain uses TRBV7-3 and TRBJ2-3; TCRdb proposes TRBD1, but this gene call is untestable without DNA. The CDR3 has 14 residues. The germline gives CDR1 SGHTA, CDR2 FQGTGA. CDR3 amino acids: CASSSGQTTDTQYF. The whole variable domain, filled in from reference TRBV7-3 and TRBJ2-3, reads GAGVSQTPSNKVTEKGKYVELRCDPISGHTALYWYRQSLGQGPEFLIYFQGTGAADDSGLPNDRFFAVRPEGSVSTLKIQRTERGDSAVYLCASSSGQTTDTQYFGPGTRLTVL.

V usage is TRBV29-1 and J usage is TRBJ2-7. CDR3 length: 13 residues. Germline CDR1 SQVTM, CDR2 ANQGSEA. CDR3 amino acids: CSVEVAGVPEQYF.

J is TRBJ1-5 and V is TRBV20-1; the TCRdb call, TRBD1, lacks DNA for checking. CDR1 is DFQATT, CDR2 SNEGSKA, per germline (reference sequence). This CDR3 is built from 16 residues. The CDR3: CSARDMAGSTQQPQHF.

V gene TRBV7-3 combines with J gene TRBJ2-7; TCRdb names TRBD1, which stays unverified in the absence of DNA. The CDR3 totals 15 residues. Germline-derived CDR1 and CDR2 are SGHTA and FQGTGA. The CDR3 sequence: CASSPSRTGSYEQYF.

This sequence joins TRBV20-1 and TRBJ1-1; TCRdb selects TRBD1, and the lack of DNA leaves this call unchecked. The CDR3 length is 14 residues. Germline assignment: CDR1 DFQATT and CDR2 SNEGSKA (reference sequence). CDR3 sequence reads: CSARKGGMNTEAFF.

The CDR3: CAIKGQGASYNEQFF. This sequence joins TRBV10-3 and TRBJ2-1; the D gene TCRdb calls, TRBD1, cannot be checked with no DNA. Germline V gives CDR1 ENHRY, CDR2 SYGVKD. The CDR3 sequence is 15 residues long.

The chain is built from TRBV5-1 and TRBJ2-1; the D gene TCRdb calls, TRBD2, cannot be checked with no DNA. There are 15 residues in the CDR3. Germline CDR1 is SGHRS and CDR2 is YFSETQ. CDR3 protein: CASSLATSGIDEQFF. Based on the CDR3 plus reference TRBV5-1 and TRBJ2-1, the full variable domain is KAGVTQTPRYLIKTRGQQVTLSCSPISGHRSVSWYQQTPGQGLQFLFEYFSETQRNKGNFPGRFSGRQFSNSRSEMNVSTLELGDSALYLCASSLATSGIDEQFFGPGTRLTVL.

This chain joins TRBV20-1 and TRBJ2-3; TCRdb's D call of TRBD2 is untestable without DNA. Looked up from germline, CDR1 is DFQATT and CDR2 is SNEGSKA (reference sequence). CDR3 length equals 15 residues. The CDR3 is CSAFSGRAVGDTQYF.

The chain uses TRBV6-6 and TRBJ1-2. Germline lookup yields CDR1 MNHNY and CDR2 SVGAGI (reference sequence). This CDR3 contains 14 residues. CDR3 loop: CASILAGASPGYTF.

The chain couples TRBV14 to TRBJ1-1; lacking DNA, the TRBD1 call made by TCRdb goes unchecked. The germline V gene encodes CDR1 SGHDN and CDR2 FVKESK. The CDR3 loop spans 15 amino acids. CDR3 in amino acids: CASSQRQGVVTEAFF.